This entry is about one T cell receptor beta chain. The data were taken from a study of blood T cell repertoires in COVID-19. Study-wide context: Acute-phase and convalescent COVID-19 samples originated in the United States, Italy and Spain.

Profiling relied on immunoSEQ multiplex PCR, and the TCRdb table lists in-frame clones only, not all of them. The data contain 76,000 or so clones, around 91% of them seen just once; the ten biggest clones take up around 5.4%. Germline trimming cut 4 bases from V and 1 base from J; bases unmatched to any gene: 7. Germline V CDR1 and CDR2: GTSNPN, SVGIG (reference sequence). The CDR3 runs to 15 residues. The sequence derives from a human donor in a cohort sampled during active COVID-19. The rearrangement joins TRBV30 to TRBJ2-3; 8 bases are a match to TRBD2. Sequenced material: peripheral blood. CDR3 in DNA: TGTGCCTGGACTCAGGCGGGGGGCCGCACAGATACGCAGTATTTT. Protein sequence: CAWTQAGGRTDTQYF. The full variable domain, its missing parts supplied by reference TRBV30 and TRBJ2-3, is SQTIHQWPATLVQPVGSPLSLECTVEGTSNPNLYWYRQAAGRGLQLLFYSVGIGQISSEVPQNLSASRPQDRQFILSSKKLLLSDSGFYLCAWTQAGGRTDTQYFGPGTRLTVL.